Following are 6 T cell receptor beta chains from one sample sequenced in a study of T cell responses to AZD1222 COVID-19 vaccine. The assay was immunoSEQ multiplex PCR, and TCRdb's table has in-frame clones only and misses some. Here the sample spans some 99,000 clones, about 91% being singletons. The sample here was peripheral blood, taken on day 0 of AZD1222 vaccination. The receptor set was obtained from an adult in good health.

This chain uses TRBV5-5 with TRBJ2-7; 8 nucleotides match TRBD1. Germline values: CDR1 SGHKS, CDR2 YYEKEE (reference sequence). The CDR3 sequence is 14 residues long. V dropped 5 bases and J dropped 2; count of bases not matched to a gene: 6. In nucleotides, the CDR3 is TGTGCCAGCAGGGTGACAGGGGCGGCCTACGAGCAGTACTTC. Its protein is CASRVTGAAYEQYF.

The chain recombines TRBV19 with TRBJ1-2; a possible D gene is TRBD1 (6 bases). The germline V gene has CDR1 LNHDA and CDR2 SQIVND (reference sequence). The CDR3 covers 12 residues. V was clipped by 7 bases and J by 2 bases, with 8 bases between them. This chain's CDR3 is CASIQGNYGYTF. Here the CDR3 DNA reads TGTGCCAGTATTCAGGGGAACTATGGCTACACCTTC.

V gene TRBV6-2 or TRBV6-3 combines with J gene TRBJ1-1, with D possibly TRBD1 on 5 matching bases. Germline CDR1 reads MNHEY; CDR2 reads SVGEGT. V was pared by 5 bases and J by 2 bases, with 12 bases between. The length of the CDR3 is 14 residues. The chain's CDR3 is CASSPWRGNTEAFF. The DNA for the CDR3 is TGTGCCAGCAGTCCATGGAGGGGAAACACTGAAGCTTTCTTT.

V usage is TRBV9 and J usage is TRBJ2-3; TRBD2 agrees at 8 bases. Germline CDR1 SGDLS, CDR2 YYNGEE. This CDR3 region has 15 residues. Trimming cost V 0 bases and J 0 bases; bases outside gene matches: 0. Written as DNA, the CDR3 is TGTGCCAGCAGCGTAGCGGGAGGGAGCACAGATACGCAGTATTTT. Its protein is CASSVAGGSTDTQYF.

V and J are TRBV18 and TRBJ1-2, with 11 bases fitting TRBD1. V trimming: 3 bases; J trimming: 6 bases; junction bases outside the gene matches: 0. Germline CDR1 and CDR2: KGHSH and LQKENI. The CDR3 spans 13 residues. The CDR3 DNA reads TGTGCCAGCTCACCGGACAGGGGGCATGGCTACACCTTC. As protein: CASSPDRGHGYTF.

The V gene is TRBV5-5, the J gene TRBJ1-3, with D perhaps matching TRBD1 (6 bases). The germline V and J ends were trimmed by 3 bases and 3 bases, with 13 bases remaining between them. This CDR3 is 15 amino acids long. Germline V gives CDR1 SGHKS, CDR2 YYEKEE (reference sequence). CDR3 protein: CASSWRQANGNTIYF. The CDR3, as DNA: TGTGCCAGCAGCTGGCGACAGGCAAATGGAAACACCATATATTTT. Complete variable domain (other parts from reference TRBV5-5 and TRBJ1-3): DAGVTQSPTHLIKTRGQQVTLRCSPISGHKSVSWYQQVLGQGPQFIFQYYEKEERGRGNFPDRFSARQFPNYSSELNVNALLLGDSALYLCASSWRQANGNTIYFGEGSWLTVV.